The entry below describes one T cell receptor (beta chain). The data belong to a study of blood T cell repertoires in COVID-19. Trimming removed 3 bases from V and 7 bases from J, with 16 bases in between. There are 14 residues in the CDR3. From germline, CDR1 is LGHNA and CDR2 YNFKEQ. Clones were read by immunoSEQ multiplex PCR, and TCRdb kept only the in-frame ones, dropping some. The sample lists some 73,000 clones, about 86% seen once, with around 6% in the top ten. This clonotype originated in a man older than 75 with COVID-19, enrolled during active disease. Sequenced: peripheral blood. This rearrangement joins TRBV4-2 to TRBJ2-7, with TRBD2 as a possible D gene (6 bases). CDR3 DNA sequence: TGTGCCAGCAGCCATCGCACCGGGGAGGAGGAGCAGTACTTC. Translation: CASSHRTGEEEQYF.